What follows are 28 T cell receptor beta chains derived from one specimen sequenced in a study of PD-L1 blockade in urothelial cancer. Described time point: pretreatment peripheral blood. The data were produced by immunoSEQ multiplex PCR, yet TCRdb's version contains in-frame clones alone and is incomplete. In the table there are tens of thousands of clones, nearly 90% of which are singletons. The specimen comprised PBMCs, sampled around atezolizumab (anti-PD-L1) treatment. These receptors all stem from a man aged 60 to 75 with urothelial cancer.

The J gene is TRBJ2-7, the V gene TRBV5-1, with TRBD1 matching over 9 bases. Germline CDR1 reads SGHRS; CDR2 reads YFSETQ. This CDR3 is built from 14 residues. With V trimmed by 4 bases and J by 1 base, 3 bases remained unmatched. The DNA for the CDR3 is TGCGCCAGCAGCGGCGGGACAGGGTCCTACGAGCAGTACTTC. It codes for CASSGGTGSYEQYF. Based on the CDR3 plus reference TRBV5-1 and TRBJ2-7, the full variable domain is KAGVTQTPRYLIKTRGQQVTLSCSPISGHRSVSWYQQTPGQGLQFLFEYFSETQRNKGNFPGRFSGRQFSNSRSEMNVSTLELGDSALYLCASSGGTGSYEQYFGPGTRLTVT.

The chain uses TRBV7-2 and TRBJ2-7; 8 bases are a match to TRBD1. This CDR3 has 14 amino acids. V lost 3 bases, J lost 6 bases, and 7 bases stayed unmatched. Looked up from germline, CDR1 is SGHTA and CDR2 is FQGNSA. This CDR3 reads CASSFRDRTPEQYF. The CDR3 region has the DNA TGTGCCAGCAGCTTCCGGGACAGGACACCCGAGCAGTACTTC.

This clone appeared a single time. The chain uses TRBV25-1 and TRBJ1-2, with no clear D. This CDR3 has 12 residues. Germline-derived CDR1 and CDR2 are MGHDK and SYGVNS. V lost 0 bases to trimming and J lost 8 bases, with 7 bases between them. The CDR3 reads CASSEYLGGYTF. DNA of the CDR3: TGTGCCAGCAGTGAATATCTCGGGGGCTACACCTTC.

The rearrangement uses TRBV5-4 and TRBJ2-3; D unresolved. V was cut by 0 bases and J by 3 bases, with 20 bases left in between. CDR1 and CDR2 (germline): SGHNT, YYREEE (reference sequence). The CDR3 extends over 18 amino acids. The CDR3 here is CASSLGPPSRSRTDTQYF. In DNA form, the CDR3 reads TGTGCCAGCAGCTTGGGGCCCCCCTCGAGGTCACGAACAGATACGCAGTATTTT.

The chain is built from TRBV18 and TRBJ1-2, with a possible D match to TRBD1 (5 bases). This CDR3 spans 13 amino acids. Trimming pared 3 bases from V and 8 bases from J, leaving 13 bases between. CDR1 and CDR2 (germline): KGHSH, LQKENI. CDR3 sequence reads: CASSPGRDSGYTF. Written as DNA, the CDR3 is TGTGCCAGCTCACCGGGCAGGGATAGCGGCTACACCTTC. The full variable domain, completed using reference TRBV18 and TRBJ1-2, is NAGVMQNPRHLVRRRGQEARLRCSPMKGHSHVYWYRQLPEEGLKFMVYLQKENIIDESGMPKERFSAEFPKEGPSILRIQQVVRGDSAAYFCASSPGRDSGYTFGSGTRLTVV.

The J gene is TRBJ2-2, the V gene TRBV5-5, with D tentatively TRBD2 (5 bases). Germline V gene lookup returns CDR1 SGHKS and CDR2 YYEKEE (reference sequence). V lost 7 bases and J 3 bases, leaving 13 bases between the germline ends. The CDR3 is 14 residues long. CDR3 in DNA: TGTGCCAGCGGACTCCAGCCCTACACCGGGGAGCTGTTTTTT. It translates to CASGLQPYTGELFF.

The CDR3 DNA reads as TGTGCCAGTAGTATAAGACAGTCATCCTCCTACGAGCAGTACTTC. It encodes CASSIRQSSSYEQYF. The gene calls are TRBV19 and TRBJ2-7; a possible D gene is TRBD1 (5 bases). V was cut by 2 bases and J by 0 bases, with 11 bases left in between. The CDR3 contains 15 residues. Germline CDR1 is LNHDA and CDR2 is SQIVND (reference sequence).

The genes are TRBV7-2 and TRBJ2-7, with 9 bases fitting TRBD2. Germline CDR1 is SGHTA and CDR2 is FQGNSA. J lost 0 bases, V lost 5 bases, and 5 bases had no gene match. The CDR3 covers 15 residues. The CDR3 loop reads CASSPSGGTSYEQYF. The DNA for the CDR3 is TGTGCCAGCAGCCCCAGCGGGGGGACCTCCTACGAGCAGTACTTC.

V and J are TRBV6-5 and TRBJ2-7, with TRBD1 matching 8 bases. This CDR3 contains 16 residues. V shed 4 bases, J shed 7 bases, and the junction held 15 bases outside the gene matches. The germline gives CDR1 MNHEY, CDR2 SVGAGI. The CDR3, as DNA: TGTGCCAGCAGTTTTTTCAGGGGGCAAGTCTCCAATGAGCAGTACTTC. Amino acid sequence: CASSFFRGQVSNEQYF.

The gene calls are TRBV10-3 and TRBJ2-3, with 10 bases that match TRBD2. The V gene's germline CDR1 is ENHRY and CDR2 SYGVKD. CDR3 length equals 15 residues. The junction had 7 bases not matched to a gene; V was cut back by 6 bases and J by 4 bases. CDR3 DNA sequence: TGTGCCATCAGCCCTAGCGGGAGTTTTTCAGATACGCAGTATTTT. Translation: CAISPSGSFSDTQYF.

This chain uses TRBV30 with TRBJ2-1, with TRBD2 matching over 15 bases. Germline V gene lookup returns CDR1 GTSNPN and CDR2 SVGIG (reference sequence). CDR3 length: 18 residues. CDR3 bases: TGTGCTTCCACCCCAGGGACTAGCGGGGGGAGTACCTACAATGAGCAGTTCTTC. It encodes CASTPGTSGGSTYNEQFF. The complete variable domain, with remaining parts taken from reference TRBV30 and TRBJ2-1, reads SQTIHQWPATLVQPVGSPLSLECTVEGTSNPNLYWYRQAAGRGLQLLFYSVGIGQISSEVPQNLSASRPQDRQFILSSKKLLLSDSGFYLCASTPGTSGGSTYNEQFFGPGTRLTVL.

The chain carries TRBV11-2 and TRBJ2-5; 12 bases line up with TRBD1. This CDR3 comprises 17 residues. Germline assignment: CDR1 SGHAT and CDR2 FQNNGV. J was trimmed by 5 bases and V by 5 bases; bases with no gene match: 12. CDR3 loop: CASSRRGTGGSIETQYF. CDR3 coding DNA: TGTGCCAGCAGCCGGAGGGGGACAGGGGGCTCGATCGAGACCCAGTACTTC.

The V and J genes are TRBV29-1 and TRBJ1-2; the D gene is possibly TRBD1 (6 bases). V lost 6 bases and J lost 1, with 12 bases in between. The CDR3 is made up of 13 amino acids. Germline values: CDR1 SQVTM, CDR2 ANQGSEA. This chain's CDR3 is CSVATGLNYGYTF. The DNA of the CDR3 is TGCAGCGTCGCCACAGGGCTTAACTATGGCTACACCTTC.

The chain has TRBV4-3 and TRBJ1-5; D uncertain. The V gene lost 0 bases and the J gene lost 0 bases, with 9 bases spanning the gap. There are 16 residues in the CDR3. Per the germline V gene, CDR1 is LGHNA and CDR2 is YSLEER. DNA of the CDR3: TGCGCCAGCAGCCAAGAGAGAACTTATAGCAATCAGCCCCAGCATTTT. It yields the protein CASSQERTYSNQPQHF.

The gene calls are TRBV4-3 and TRBJ2-2; perhaps TRBD1 as D (6 bases). Germline assignment: CDR1 LGHNA and CDR2 YSLEER. With 1 base removed from V and 6 bases from J, the gap between germline ends came to 12 bases. The CDR3 has 15 amino acids. CDR3 region: CASSQGGPFAGELFF. As DNA, the CDR3 is TGCGCCAGCAGCCAAGGGGGGCCGTTCGCCGGGGAGCTGTTTTTT.

V usage is TRBV6-4 and J usage is TRBJ1-2; 9 positions match TRBD1. Germline V gene data show CDR1 as MRHNA and CDR2 as SNTAGT. The V segment lost 5 bases and the J segment 5 bases; nucleotides outside the gene matches: 15. This CDR3 region has 17 residues. In DNA form, the CDR3 reads TGTGCCAGCAGTCTGTCATGCCGGGACAGGGATGGTTATGGCTACACCTTC. Translating gives CASSLSCRDRDGYGYTF.

V usage is TRBV6-5 and J usage is TRBJ1-6, with D possibly being TRBD1 (5 bases). Germline V CDR1 and CDR2: MNHEY, SVGAGI. The CDR3 runs to 14 residues. V gave up 5 bases and J gave up 8 bases, with 13 bases separating them. DNA of the CDR3: TGTGCCAGCAGTCTCGGTCCAGGGTATTCACCCCTCCACTTT. Encoded protein: CASSLGPGYSPLHF.

V is TRBV19 and J is TRBJ2-7, with 7 bases fitting TRBD2. From germline, CDR1 is LNHDA and CDR2 SQIVND (reference sequence). There are 13 residues in the CDR3. With V trimmed by 4 bases and J by 4 bases, 4 bases remained unmatched. The CDR3 protein is CASSTGGGYEQYF. CDR3 DNA sequence: TGTGCCAGTAGTACGGGAGGTGGGTACGAGCAGTACTTC.

This clone has a single count. This chain connects TRBV7-3 to TRBJ2-5; D not resolved. Per the germline V gene, CDR1 is SGHTA and CDR2 is FQGTGA. Deletions cut 1 base from V and 3 bases from J, with 6 bases between. This CDR3 spans 13 amino acids. The CDR3 spells CASSLRVKETQYF. CDR3 DNA: TGTGCCAGCAGCTTAAGAGTCAAAGAGACCCAGTACTTC.

The chain carries TRBV4-1 and TRBJ2-3; D gene uncertain. V shed 8 bases and J shed 3 bases, with 15 bases lying between them. Looked up from germline, CDR1 is MGHRA and CDR2 is YSYEKL. The CDR3 is made up of 14 amino acids. CDR3 residues: CASGTPSTTDTQYF. The CDR3 nucleotides read TGCGCCAGCGGTACTCCATCGACAACAGATACGCAGTATTTT.

V is TRBV7-8 and J is TRBJ2-1; maybe TRBD2 (5 bases). Trimming took off 2 bases at V and 6 bases at J, with 11 bases between the two ends. In germline, CDR1 is SGHVS, CDR2 FQNEAQ. The CDR3 extends over 14 amino acids. The CDR3: CASSLRPEGNEQFF. CDR3 DNA sequence: TGTGCCAGCAGCTTAAGACCCGAGGGCAATGAGCAGTTCTTC.

V and J are TRBV18 and TRBJ1-2, with TRBD1 matching over 7 bases. With 0 bases clipped from V and 5 bases from J, the junction kept 6 bases outside the gene matches. This CDR3 comprises 15 residues. Germline V gene sequence: CDR1 KGHSH, CDR2 LQKENI. The CDR3 DNA is TGTGCCAGCTCACCACCTAGTTCGGGACAGTATGGCTACACCTTC. Its translation: CASSPPSSGQYGYTF.

The chain recombines TRBV28 with TRBJ2-3, with TRBD1 matching 11 bases. The length of the CDR3 is 17 residues. Trimming at V came to 3 bases and at J to 2 bases, leaving 7 bases not matched to a gene. Per the germline V gene, CDR1 is MDHEN and CDR2 is SYDVKM. CDR3: CASSLTRDRGYTDTQYF. The CDR3, as DNA: TGTGCCAGCAGTTTGACCCGGGACAGGGGGTACACAGATACGCAGTATTTT.

V usage is TRBV7-2 and J usage is TRBJ2-3, with D possibly TRBD2 on 6 matching bases. The CDR3 totals 17 residues. Trimming cost V 2 bases and J 0 bases, with 15 bases left between them. Germline CDR1 and CDR2: SGHTA and FQGNSA. The CDR3 region has the DNA TGTGCCAGCAGCTTACTGTCCGGGGGTACTAGCACAGATACGCAGTATTTT. Protein product: CASSLLSGGTSTDTQYF. Drawing the rest from reference TRBV7-2 and TRBJ2-3, the complete variable domain is GAGVSQSPSNKVTEKGKDVELRCDPISGHTALYWYRQSLGQGLEFLIYFQGNSAPDKSGLPSDRFSAERTGGSVSTLTIQRTQQEDSAVYLCASSLLSGGTSTDTQYFGPGTRLTVL.

The chain joins TRBV7-2 to TRBJ2-1; 10 bases match TRBD2. The CDR3 consists of 16 residues. Germline V gene lookup returns CDR1 SGHTA and CDR2 FQGNSA. V lost 5 bases and J lost 7; bases outside the gene matches: 11. CDR3 protein: CASSIDSGGASNEQFF. The CDR3 coding sequence is TGTGCCAGCAGCATAGACAGCGGGGGGGCCTCAAATGAGCAGTTCTTC. The variable domain in full, completed from reference TRBV7-2 and TRBJ2-1, reads GAGVSQSPSNKVTEKGKDVELRCDPISGHTALYWYRQSLGQGLEFLIYFQGNSAPDKSGLPSDRFSAERTGGSVSTLTIQRTQQEDSAVYLCASSIDSGGASNEQFFGPGTRLTVL.

This clone was picked up a small number of times. The chain couples TRBV7-9 to TRBJ2-5; no clear D gene. The CDR3 runs to 16 residues. V was cut by 1 base and J by 0 bases, with 12 bases left in between. Germline V lookup: CDR1 SEHNR, CDR2 FQNEAQ (reference sequence). CDR3 sequence: CASSLGRYGYQETQYF. The CDR3 DNA reads TGTGCCAGCAGCTTAGGGAGATACGGGTACCAAGAGACCCAGTACTTC.

The V call is TRBV10-3, the J call TRBJ1-5; D perhaps matches TRBD1 (5 bases). There are 17 residues in the CDR3. The germline gives CDR1 ENHRY, CDR2 SYGVKD. Trimming cost V 0 bases and J 6 bases, with 18 bases left between them. The CDR3 region is CAISESGAIGRGQPQHF. The CDR3 DNA reads as TGTGCCATCAGTGAGTCTGGGGCAATCGGGCGGGGTCAGCCCCAGCATTTT.

The chain uses TRBV7-2 and TRBJ2-1; D is unresolved. Germline V gene sequence: CDR1 SGHTA, CDR2 FQGNSA. This CDR3 comprises 12 residues. V lost 4 bases to trimming and J lost 8 bases, with 9 bases between them. The CDR3 region is CASSSSYDEQFF. Here the CDR3 DNA reads TGTGCCAGCAGCTCCTCGTATGATGAGCAGTTCTTC. The whole variable domain, filled in from reference TRBV7-2 and TRBJ2-1, reads GAGVSQSPSNKVTEKGKDVELRCDPISGHTALYWYRQSLGQGLEFLIYFQGNSAPDKSGLPSDRFSAERTGGSVSTLTIQRTQQEDSAVYLCASSSSYDEQFFGPGTRLTVL.